This TCR beta chain was recovered during a study of T cell responses to AZD1222 COVID-19 vaccine. Study results and limitations: Seropositive at baseline were only 5 or 6 AZD1222 recipients. Vaccine-related CD4 TCRs covered spike, predominating at 160-218 and 743-854. Donors were largely white British and mainly female; clonal diversity was possibly underestimated.

The data were produced by immunoSEQ multiplex PCR, yet TCRdb's version contains in-frame clones alone and is incomplete. The sample has approximately 130,000 clones, roughly 86% seen once. Doses given second, at about 4 or about 12 weeks, were pooled. The V end was cut by 4 bases, the J end by 5 bases, with 12 bases between. Per the germline V gene, CDR1 is SGHRS and CDR2 is YFSETQ. The CDR3 covers 13 residues. As regards this clone: Antigen: not known.

This TCR was recovered from an adult who received the AZD1222 COVID-19 vaccine. V gene TRBV5-1 combines with J gene TRBJ1-1; no firm D call. Sequenced here: peripheral blood, sampled 28 days after the second AZD1222 dose. CDR3 nucleotides: TGCGCCAGCAGCCCGCCCGGCGATACTGAAGCTTTCTTT. It codes for CASSPPGDTEAFF.